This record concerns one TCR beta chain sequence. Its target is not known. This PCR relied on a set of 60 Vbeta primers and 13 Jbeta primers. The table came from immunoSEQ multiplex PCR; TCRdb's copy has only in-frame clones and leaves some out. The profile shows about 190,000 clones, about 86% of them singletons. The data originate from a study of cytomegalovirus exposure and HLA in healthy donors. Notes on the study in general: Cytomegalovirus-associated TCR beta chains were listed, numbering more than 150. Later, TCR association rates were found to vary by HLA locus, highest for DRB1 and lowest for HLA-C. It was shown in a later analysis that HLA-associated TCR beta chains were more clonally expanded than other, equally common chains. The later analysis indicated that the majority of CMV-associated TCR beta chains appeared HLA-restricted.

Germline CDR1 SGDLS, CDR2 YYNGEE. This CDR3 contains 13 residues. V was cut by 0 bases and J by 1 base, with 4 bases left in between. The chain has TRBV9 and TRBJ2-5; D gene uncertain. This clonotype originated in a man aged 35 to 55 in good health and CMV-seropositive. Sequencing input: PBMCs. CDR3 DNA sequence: TGTGCCAGCAGCGTAGGAGTCCAAGAGACCCAGTACTTC. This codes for CASSVGVQETQYF.